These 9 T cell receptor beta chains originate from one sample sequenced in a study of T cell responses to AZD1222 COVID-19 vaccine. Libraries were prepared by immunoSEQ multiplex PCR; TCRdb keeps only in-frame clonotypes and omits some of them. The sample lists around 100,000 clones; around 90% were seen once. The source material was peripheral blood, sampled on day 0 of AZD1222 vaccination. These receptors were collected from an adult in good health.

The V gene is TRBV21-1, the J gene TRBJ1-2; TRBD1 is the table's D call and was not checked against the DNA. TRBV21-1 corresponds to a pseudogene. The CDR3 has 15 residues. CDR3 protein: CASSKGAGGDYGYTF. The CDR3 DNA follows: TGTGCCAGCAGCAAAGGCGCAGGGGGCGACTATGGCTACACCTTC.

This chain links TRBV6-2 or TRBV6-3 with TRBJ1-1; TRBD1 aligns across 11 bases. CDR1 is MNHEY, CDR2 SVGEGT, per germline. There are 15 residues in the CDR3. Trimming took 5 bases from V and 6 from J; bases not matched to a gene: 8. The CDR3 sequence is CASSPRDRGKSEAFF. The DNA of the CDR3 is TGTGCCAGCAGTCCCCGGGACAGGGGGAAATCTGAAGCTTTCTTT.

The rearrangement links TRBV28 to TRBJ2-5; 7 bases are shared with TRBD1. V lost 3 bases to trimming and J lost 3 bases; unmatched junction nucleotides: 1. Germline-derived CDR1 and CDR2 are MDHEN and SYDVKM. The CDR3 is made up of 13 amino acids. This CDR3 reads CASSLTGKETQYF. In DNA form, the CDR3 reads TGTGCCAGCAGTTTGACAGGGAAAGAGACCCAGTACTTC. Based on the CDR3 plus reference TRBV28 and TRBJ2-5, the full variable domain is DVKVTQSSRYLVKRTGEKVFLECVQDMDHENMFWYRQDPGLGLRLIYFSYDVKMKEKGDIPEGYSVSREKKERFSLILESASTNQTSMYLCASSLTGKETQYFGPGTRLLVL.

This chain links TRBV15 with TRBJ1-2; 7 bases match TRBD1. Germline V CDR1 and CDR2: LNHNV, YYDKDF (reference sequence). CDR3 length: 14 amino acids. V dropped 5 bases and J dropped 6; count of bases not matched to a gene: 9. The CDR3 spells CATSGIRQGNGYTF. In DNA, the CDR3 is TGTGCCACCAGCGGAATAAGACAGGGCAATGGCTACACCTTC.

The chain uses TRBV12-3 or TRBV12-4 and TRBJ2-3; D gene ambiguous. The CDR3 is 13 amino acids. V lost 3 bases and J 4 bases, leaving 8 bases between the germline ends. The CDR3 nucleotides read TGTGCCAGCAGTTTCGTTACGCCAGATACGCAGTATTTT. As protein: CASSFVTPDTQYF.

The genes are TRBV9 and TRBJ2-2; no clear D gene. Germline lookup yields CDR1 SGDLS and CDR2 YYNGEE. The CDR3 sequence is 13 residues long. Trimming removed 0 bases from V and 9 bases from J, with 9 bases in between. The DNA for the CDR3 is TGTGCCAGCAGCGTAGCGGGCTACCGGGAGCTGTTTTTT. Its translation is CASSVAGYRELFF.

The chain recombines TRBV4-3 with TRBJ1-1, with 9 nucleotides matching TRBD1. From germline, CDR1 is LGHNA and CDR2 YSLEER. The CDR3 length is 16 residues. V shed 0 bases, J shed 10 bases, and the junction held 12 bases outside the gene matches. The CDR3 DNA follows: TGCGCCAGCAGCCAAGATCATGGGGACAGGGTAATTGGAGCTTTCTTT. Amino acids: CASSQDHGDRVIGAFF.

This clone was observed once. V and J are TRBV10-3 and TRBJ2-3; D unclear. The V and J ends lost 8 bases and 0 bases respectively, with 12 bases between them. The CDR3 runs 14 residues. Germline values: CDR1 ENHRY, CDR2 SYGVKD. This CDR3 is CAIEDGTSTDTQYF. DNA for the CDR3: TGTGCCATCGAGGACGGTACTAGCACAGATACGCAGTATTTT.

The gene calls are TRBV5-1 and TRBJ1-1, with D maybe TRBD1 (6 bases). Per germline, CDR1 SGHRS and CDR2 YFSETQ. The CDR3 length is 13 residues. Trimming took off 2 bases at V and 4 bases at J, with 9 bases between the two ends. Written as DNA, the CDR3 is TGCGCCAGCAGCTTTCAGGGGACCACTGAAGCTTTCTTT. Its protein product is CASSFQGTTEAFF.